This T cell receptor beta chain was documented in a study of shared clonotypes between healthy human individuals. This clone turned up a few times. The target antigen is unknown. Other DNA sequences of this sample code for an identical CDR3. Study-level points and caveats: Investigators collected only blood, and repertoires in tissues likely differ.

In replicate PCRs of sorted subsets, approximately 200 ng DNA, approximately 32,000 T cell genomes, was used. Repertoires were generated with immunoSEQ multiplex PCR, while TCRdb's copy carries only in-frame clones and drops some. The repertoire includes approximately 980,000 clones, 76% of them detected once, and roughly 1.5% sits in the top ten. The CDR3 length is 12 residues. Germline V gene lookup returns CDR1 SEHNR and CDR2 FQNEAQ (reference sequence). V gave up 5 bases and J gave up 6 bases, with 10 bases separating them. The source material was memory CD4+ T cells sorted from blood. Subset noted: CD45RA-negative fraction. The chain couples TRBV7-9 to TRBJ1-1, with TRBD1 as a possible D gene (5 bases). The source of this sequence is a man younger than 30 in good health. The CDR3 sequence is CASSRGTPEAFF. In nucleotides, the CDR3 is TGTGCCAGCAGCCGAGGGACCCCTGAAGCTTTCTTT.